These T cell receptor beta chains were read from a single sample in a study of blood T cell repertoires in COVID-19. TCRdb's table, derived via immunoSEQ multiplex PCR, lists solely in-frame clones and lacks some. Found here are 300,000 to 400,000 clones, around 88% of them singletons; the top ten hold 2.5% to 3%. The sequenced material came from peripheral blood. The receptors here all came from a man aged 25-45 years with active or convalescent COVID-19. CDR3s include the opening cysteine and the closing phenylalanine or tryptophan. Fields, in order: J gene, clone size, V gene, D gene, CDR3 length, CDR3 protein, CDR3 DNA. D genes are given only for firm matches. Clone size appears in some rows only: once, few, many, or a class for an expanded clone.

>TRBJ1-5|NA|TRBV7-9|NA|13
CASTSNSNQPQHF
TGTGCCAGCACCAGTAATAGCAATCAGCCCCAGCATTTT
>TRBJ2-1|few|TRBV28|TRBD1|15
CASSILDRGANEQFF
TGTGCCAGCAGTATACTGGACAGGGGTGCCAATGAGCAGTTCTTC
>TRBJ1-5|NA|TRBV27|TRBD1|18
CASSPDRGRFESNQPQHF
TGTGCCAGCAGTCCAGACAGGGGGCGCTTCGAAAGCAATCAGCCCCAGCATTTT
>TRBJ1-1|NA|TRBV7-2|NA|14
CASSIRGSDTEAFF
TGTGCCAGCAGCATCAGGGGTTCGGACACTGAAGCTTTCTTT
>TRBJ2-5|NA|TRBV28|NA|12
CASSQGQETQYF
TGTGCCAGCAGCCAGGGGCAAGAGACCCAGTACTTC
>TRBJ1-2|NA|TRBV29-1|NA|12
CSVGQINYGYTF
TGCAGCGTTGGTCAGATTAACTATGGCTACACCTTC
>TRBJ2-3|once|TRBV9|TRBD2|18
CASSVATSGRPLTDTQYF
TGTGCCAGCAGCGTAGCTACTAGCGGGAGGCCCCTCACAGATACGCAGTATTTT
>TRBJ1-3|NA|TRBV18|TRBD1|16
CASSPREGGHGNTIYF
TGTGCCAGCTCACCACGGGAAGGGGGCCACGGAAACACCATATATTTT
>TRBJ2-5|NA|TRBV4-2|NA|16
CASSQDTAGGWETQYF
TGTGCCAGCAGCCAAGATACGGCCGGGGGATGGGAGACCCAGTACTTC
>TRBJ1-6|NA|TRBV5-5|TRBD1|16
CASSSTHRGQNSPLHF
TGTGCCAGCAGCTCGACCCACAGGGGGCAGAATTCACCCCTCCACTTT
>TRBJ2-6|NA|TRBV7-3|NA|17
CASSSTWGASGANVLTF
TGTGCCAGCAGCTCGACGTGGGGCGCCTCTGGGGCCAACGTCCTGACTTTC
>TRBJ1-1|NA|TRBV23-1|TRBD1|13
CASSQGPRTEAFF
TGCGCCAGCTCACAGGGGCCCCGGACTGAAGCTTTCTTT
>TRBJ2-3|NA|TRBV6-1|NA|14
CASLPRGGTDTQYF
TGTGCCAGCCTACCAAGGGGGGGAACAGATACGCAGTATTTT
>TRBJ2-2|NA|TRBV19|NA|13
CASSTSEAGELFF
TGTGCCAGTAGTACTTCGGAGGCCGGGGAGCTGTTTTTT
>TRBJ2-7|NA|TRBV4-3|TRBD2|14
CASSWTSGSYEQYF
TGCGCCAGCAGCTGGACTAGCGGCTCCTACGAGCAGTACTTC
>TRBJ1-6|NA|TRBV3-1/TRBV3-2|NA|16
CASSQDYRANSSPLHF
TGTGCCAGCAGCCAAGATTACAGGGCGAATAGCTCACCCCTCCACTTT
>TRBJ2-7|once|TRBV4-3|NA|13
CASSPRTNYEQYF
TGCGCCAGCAGCCCCCGGACTAACTACGAGCAGTACTTC
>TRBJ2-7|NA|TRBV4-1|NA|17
CASSHSLGFGVPYEQYF
TGCGCCAGCAGCCATTCGCTCGGGTTCGGCGTCCCCTACGAGCAGTACTTC
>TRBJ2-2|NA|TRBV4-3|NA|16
CASSQDVTANTGELFF
TGCGCCAGCAGCCAAGATGTGACAGCGAACACCGGGGAGCTGTTTTTT
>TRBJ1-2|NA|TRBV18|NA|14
CASSPGQTDYGYTF
TGTGCCAGCTCACCGGGGCAGACTGACTATGGCTACACCTTC
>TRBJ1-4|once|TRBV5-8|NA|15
CASSPAGITNEKLFF
TGTGCCAGCAGCCCCGCCGGGATTACTAATGAAAAACTGTTTTTT
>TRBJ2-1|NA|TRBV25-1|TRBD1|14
CASSYRDSTNEQFF
TGTGCCAGCAGTTACCGGGACAGCACAAATGAGCAGTTCTTC
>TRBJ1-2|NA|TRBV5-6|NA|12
CASSTVTYGYTF
TGTGCCAGCAGCACTGTTACCTATGGCTACACCTTC
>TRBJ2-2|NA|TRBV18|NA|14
CASSPGQVTGELFF
TGTGCCAGCTCACCAGGGCAGGTGACCGGGGAGCTGTTTTTT
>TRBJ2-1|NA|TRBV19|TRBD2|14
CASSPGGVNNEQFF
TGTGCCAGTTCCCCGGGAGGAGTAAACAATGAGCAGTTCTTC
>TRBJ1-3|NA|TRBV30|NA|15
CAWSAGSLSGNTIYF
TGTGCCTGGAGTGCAGGGTCTCTCTCCGGAAACACCATATATTTT
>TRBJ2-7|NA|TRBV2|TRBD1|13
CASNRDRGNEQYF
TGTGCCAGCAACCGGGACAGGGGTAACGAGCAGTACTTC
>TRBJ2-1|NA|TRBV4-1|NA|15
CASSQRGGGYNEQFF
TGCGCCAGCAGCCAGAGGGGGGGTGGCTACAATGAGCAGTTCTTC
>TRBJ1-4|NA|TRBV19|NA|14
CASSISPGEEKLFF
TGTGCCAGTAGTATTAGCCCCGGGGAGGAAAAACTGTTTTTT
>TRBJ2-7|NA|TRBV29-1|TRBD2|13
CSVLAGGTYEQYF
TGCAGCGTACTAGCGGGAGGAACCTACGAGCAGTACTTC
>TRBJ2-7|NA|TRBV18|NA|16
CASSPIVGTGIVEQYF
TGTGCCAGCTCACCAATAGTCGGGACTGGGATTGTAGAGCAGTACTTC
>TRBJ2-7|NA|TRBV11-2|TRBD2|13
CASSSPTSGQARF
TGTGCCAGCAGCTCACCAACTAGCGGGCAGGCTAGATTC
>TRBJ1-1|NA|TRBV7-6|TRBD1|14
CASSPDRGGTEAFF
TGTGCCAGCAGCCCGGACAGGGGAGGGACTGAAGCTTTCTTT
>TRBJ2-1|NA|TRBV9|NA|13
CASSVGSGNEQFF
TGTGCCAGCAGCGTGGGTAGCGGCAATGAGCAGTTCTTC
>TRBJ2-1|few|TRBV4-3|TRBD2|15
CASSQGSSGFNEQFF
TGCGCCAGCAGCCAAGGATCTAGCGGGTTTAATGAGCAGTTCTTC
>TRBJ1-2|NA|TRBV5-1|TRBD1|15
CASSDGTGEESGYTF
TGCGCCAGCAGCGACGGGACAGGGGAGGAGAGTGGCTACACCTTC
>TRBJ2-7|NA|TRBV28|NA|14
CASSRPRVNYEQYF
TGTGCCAGCAGTCGCCCGAGGGTAAACTACGAGCAGTACTTC
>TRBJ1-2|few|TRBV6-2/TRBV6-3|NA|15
CASSLYRTDSYGYTF
TGTGCCAGCAGTTTATACCGGACAGACAGCTATGGCTACACCTTC
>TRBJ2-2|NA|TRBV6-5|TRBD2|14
CASTGTRNTGELFF
TGTGCCAGCACGGGGACTAGGAACACCGGGGAGCTGTTTTTT
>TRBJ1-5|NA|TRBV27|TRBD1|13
CASSHDRDQPQHF
TGTGCCAGCAGTCACGACAGGGATCAGCCCCAGCATTTT
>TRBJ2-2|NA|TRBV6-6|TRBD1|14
CASNTDRDAGELFF
TGTGCCAGCAATACTGACAGGGACGCCGGGGAGCTGTTTTTT
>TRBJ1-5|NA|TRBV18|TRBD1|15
CASSPQGASNQPQHF
TGTGCCAGCTCACCACAGGGGGCCAGCAATCAGCCCCAGCATTTT
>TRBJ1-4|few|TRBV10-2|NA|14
CASCLTGRNEKLFF
TGCGCCAGCTGCCTGACAGGCCGTAATGAAAAACTGTTTTTT
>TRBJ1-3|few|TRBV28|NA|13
CASSFRVGDTIYF
TGTGCCAGCAGTTTCAGGGTTGGCGACACCATATATTTT
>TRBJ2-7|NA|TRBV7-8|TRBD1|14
CASSLEGGSYEQYF
TGTGCCAGCAGCTTGGAAGGGGGCAGCTACGAGCAGTACTTC
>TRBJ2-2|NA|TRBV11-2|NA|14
CASSTPGFTGELFF
TGTGCCAGCAGCACTCCGGGTTTCACCGGGGAGCTGTTTTTT
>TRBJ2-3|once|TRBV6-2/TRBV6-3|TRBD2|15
CASSISGVDTDTQYF
TGTGCCAGCAGTATTAGCGGGGTGGACACAGATACGCAGTATTTT
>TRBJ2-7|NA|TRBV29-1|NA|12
CSAGSPSYEQYF
TGCAGCGCCGGGTCCCCTTCCTACGAGCAGTACTTC